The source of this T cell receptor (beta chain) is a study of T cell responses to AZD1222 COVID-19 vaccine. Broader study findings: Every sample of the repertoires postdated the peak T cell response. Nearly half of spike-specific TCRs reportedly target unmutated variant regions.

This CDR3 region has 14 residues. The germline gives CDR1 ENHRY, CDR2 SYGVKD. Trimming took 2 bases from V and 0 from J, leaving 7 bases between them. Notes on this clone: Its antigen remains unknown.

Clones were sequenced by immunoSEQ multiplex PCR, and TCRdb holds only the in-frame ones, with some missing. The data contain around 94,000 clones, roughly 84% of them singletons. The material was peripheral blood, obtained on day 0 of AZD1222 vaccination. The chain links TRBV10-3 to TRBJ1-1; D not certain. The clonotype originates from an adult in good health. CDR3 bases: TGTGCCATCAGTGAGCTTTCAATGAACACTGAAGCTTTCTTT. Translation: CAISELSMNTEAFF.